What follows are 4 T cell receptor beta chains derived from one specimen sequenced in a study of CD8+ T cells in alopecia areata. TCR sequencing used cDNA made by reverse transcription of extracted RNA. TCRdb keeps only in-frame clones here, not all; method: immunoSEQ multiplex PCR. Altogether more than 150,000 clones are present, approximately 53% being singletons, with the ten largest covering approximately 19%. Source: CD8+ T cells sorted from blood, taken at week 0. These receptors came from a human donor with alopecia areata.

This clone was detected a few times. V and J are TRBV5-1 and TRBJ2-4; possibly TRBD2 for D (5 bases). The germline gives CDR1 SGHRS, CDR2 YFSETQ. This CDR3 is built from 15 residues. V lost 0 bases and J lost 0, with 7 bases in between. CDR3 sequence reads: CASSLGRGAKNIQYF. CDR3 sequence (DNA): TGCGCCAGCAGCTTGGGACGGGGAGCCAAAAACATTCAGTACTTC.

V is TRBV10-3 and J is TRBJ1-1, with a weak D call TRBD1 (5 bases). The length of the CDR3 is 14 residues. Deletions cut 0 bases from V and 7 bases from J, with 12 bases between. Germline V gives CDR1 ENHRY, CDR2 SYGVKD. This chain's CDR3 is CAISESGEGFEAFF. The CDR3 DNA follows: TGTGCCATCAGTGAGTCTGGGGAGGGGTTTGAAGCTTTCTTT.

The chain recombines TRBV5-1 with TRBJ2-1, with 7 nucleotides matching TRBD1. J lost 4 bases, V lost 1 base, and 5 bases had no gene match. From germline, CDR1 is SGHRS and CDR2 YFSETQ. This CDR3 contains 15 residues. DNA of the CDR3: TGCGCCAGCAGCTTGAAGGTGGGACAGTACAATGAGCAGTTCTTC. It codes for CASSLKVGQYNEQFF.

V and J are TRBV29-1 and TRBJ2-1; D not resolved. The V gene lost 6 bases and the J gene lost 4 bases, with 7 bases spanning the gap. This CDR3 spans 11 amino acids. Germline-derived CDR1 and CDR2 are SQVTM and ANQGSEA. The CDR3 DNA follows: TGCAGCGTCGCAACGTACAATGAGCAGTTCTTC. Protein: CSVATYNEQFF.